Listed below are T cell receptor beta chains from one sample, sequenced in a study of response to subunit inactivated influenza vaccine. TCRdb reprocessed the RT-PCR reads via MiXCR and lists one record per CDR3 protein. Of 500,000 to 650,000 distinct CDR3 sequences detected, 6.5% to 8% appear once; the ten largest clones hold approximately 13%. The sample in question was PBMCs from blood, obtained about 24 months after vaccination. The receptors shown here come from a man aged 50 to 75 who received an inactivated influenza vaccine. The CDR3 runs from the conserved cysteine through the conserved F or W. A D gene is named only where the DNA matches it firmly. Clone size appears in some rows only: once, few, many, or a class for an expanded clone.

>TRBJ1-1|TRBV6-1|12|NA|NA
TGTGCCACGAAACGGGGGTTGGAAGAAGCTTTCTTT
CATKRGLEEAFF
>TRBJ2-3|TRBV5-1|13|NA|TRBD1
TGCGCCAGCAGCGCCCAACAGGGGGATACGCAGTATTTT
CASSAQQGDTQYF
>TRBJ2-2|TRBV3-1|18|NA|TRBD2
TGTGCCAGCAGCCAAGAGGGACTAGCGGGAGTCTACACCGGGGAGCTGTTTTTT
CASSQEGLAGVYTGELFF
>TRBJ1-2|TRBV6-5|14|few|NA
TGTGCCAGCAGTATACGACGTGGGTTATATGGCTACACCTTC
CASSIRRGLYGYTF
>TRBJ2-6|TRBV4-2|17|many|TRBD1
TGTGCCAGCAGCCAACCGGGACAGGGGACTGGGGCCAACGTCCTGACTTTC
CASSQPGQGTGANVLTF
>TRBJ2-3|TRBV20-1|15|many|NA
TGCAGTGCTAGATCGGCTACTCGCTGGACAGATACGCAGTATTTT
CSARSATRWTDTQYF
>TRBJ1-4|TRBV15|15|few|NA
TGTGCCACCAGCAGAGGGGGACAACTTAATGAAAAACTGTTTTTT
CATSRGGQLNEKLFF
>TRBJ1-6|TRBV20-1|14|NA|NA
TGCAGTGCACCCGAGGCCGGTTATAATTCACCCCTCCACTTT
CSAPEAGYNSPLHF
>TRBJ2-5|TRBV7-2|15|few|NA
TGTGCCAGCAGCTTAGTAGCGGTGTACCAAGAGACCCAGTACTTC
CASSLVAVYQETQYF
>TRBJ2-7|TRBV6-1|13|NA|NA
TGTGCCAGCAGTCCCCCAGGGGCTCGGGAGCAGTACTTC
CASSPPGAREQYF
>TRBJ2-5|TRBV6-5|16|few|TRBD2
TGTGCCAGCAGTTACTCCCCCCGGGGGGGCCGAGAGACCCAGTACTTC
CASSYSPRGGRETQYF
>TRBJ2-3|TRBV9|16|many|TRBD2
TGTGCCAGCTCCCCCCGCGGGGGGACGAGCACAGATACGCAGTATTTT
CASSPRGGTSTDTQYF
>TRBJ1-1|TRBV6-2/TRBV6-3|14|NA|NA
TGTGCCAGCAGCTGGCGTAGGGGATTCGCTGAAGCTTTCTTT
CASSWRRGFAEAFF
>TRBJ1-3|TRBV4-3|13|NA|NA
TGCGCCAGCAGCCAAGAGACCGGAAACACCATATATTTT
CASSQETGNTIYF
>TRBJ2-1|TRBV4-2|15|NA|NA
TGTGCCAGCAGCCCCCGCCGCGGGGTAATGAATGAGCAGTTCTTC
CASSPRRGVMNEQFF
>TRBJ2-7|TRBV15|13|few|NA
TGTGCCACCAGCAGAGCGAGCTATCTCGAGCAGTACTTC
CATSRASYLEQYF
>TRBJ2-3|TRBV5-1|13|many|NA
TGCGCCAGCGGGATGGACAGCACAGATACGCAGTATTTT
CASGMDSTDTQYF
>TRBJ2-2|TRBV13|14|few|TRBD1
TGTGCCAGCAGCTCCTCCAGGGGGTCCGGGGAGCTGTTTTTT
CASSSSRGSGELFF
>TRBJ2-1|TRBV20-1|13|many|TRBD2
TGCAGTGCGACTAGCGGGAGCTACAATGAGCAGTTCTTC
CSATSGSYNEQFF
>TRBJ2-2|TRBV10-3|15|few|NA
TGTGCCATCAGCGGCCCGGAGCAGAACACCGGGGAGCTGTTTTTT
CAISGPEQNTGELFF
>TRBJ1-1|TRBV12-3/TRBV12-4|17|few|NA
TGTGCCAGCAGTTTAAGGGGTCCAGGGTTCGCGAACACTGAAGCTTTCTTT
CASSLRGPGFANTEAFF
>TRBJ1-3|TRBV20-1|15|NA|NA
TGCAGTGCTCCTCTCATCCTAGGCTCTGGAAACACCATATATTTT
CSAPLILGSGNTIYF
>TRBJ2-4|TRBV19|14|few|TRBD1
TGTGCCAGTAGTACACAGGGGGCCAAAAACATTCAGTACTTC
CASSTQGAKNIQYF
>TRBJ2-7|TRBV19|15|few|NA
TGTGCCAGTAGTACCGGGACGGCCTGGGGCTACGAGCAGTACTTC
CASSTGTAWGYEQYF
>TRBJ1-4|TRBV12-3/TRBV12-4|16|many|TRBD1
TGTGCCAGCAGTTTGCAGGGGGTGGAACGGTCTGAAAAACTGTTTTTT
CASSLQGVERSEKLFF
>TRBJ2-7|TRBV20-1|16|NA|TRBD2
TGCAGTGCTAGAAACTTAGCGGGAGGGCCTCTAGACGAGCAGTACTTC
CSARNLAGGPLDEQYF
>TRBJ2-7|TRBV3-1|17|few|TRBD2
TGTGCCAGCAGCCCTCGCCGTGGCGGGGGACCCTCCTACGAGCAGTACTTC
CASSPRRGGGPSYEQYF
>TRBJ2-7|TRBV5-1|16|NA|TRBD2
TGCGCCAGCAGCTTGCGGTCGAGCGGGGGGGCCGACGAGCAGTACTTC
CASSLRSSGGADEQYF
>TRBJ2-1|TRBV27|14|few|TRBD2
TGTGCCAGCAGACTCTACTGGACTAGTGCTGAGCAGTTCTTC
CASRLYWTSAEQFF
>TRBJ2-3|TRBV5-1|14|few|NA
TGCGCCAGCAGCTTGGCCTCCGTCATGGATACGCAGTATTTT
CASSLASVMDTQYF
>TRBJ1-4|TRBV6-1|15|NA|NA
TGTGCCAGCAGCTTGGACTACCTCATGACCGAAAAACTGTTTTTT
CASSLDYLMTEKLFF
>TRBJ1-3|TRBV3-1|15|few|TRBD1
TGTGCCAGCAGCCCATCGACAGGGTCTGGAAACACCATATATTTT
CASSPSTGSGNTIYF
>TRBJ2-1|TRBV5-4|15|few|TRBD2
TGTGCCAGCAACATGGGACTAGCAGACTACAATGAGCAGTTCTTC
CASNMGLADYNEQFF
>TRBJ2-1|TRBV30|14|NA|TRBD2
TGTGCCTGGCTCCCTGGCGGGAGTTTCTATGAGCAGTTCTTC
CAWLPGGSFYEQFF
>TRBJ2-7|TRBV19|14|NA|NA
TGTGCCAGTAGTAATGTGCCCGGGGCGGACGAGCAGTACTTC
CASSNVPGADEQYF
>TRBJ2-3|TRBV5-4|15|few|NA
TGTGCCAGCAGCTTGGTAGGGTCTGTGGCAGATACGCAGTATTTT
CASSLVGSVADTQYF
>TRBJ2-1|TRBV28|16|NA|TRBD2
TGTGCCAGCAGTCCAAGGACTAGCGGGGGGTACACTGAGCAGTTCTTC
CASSPRTSGGYTEQFF
>TRBJ2-7|TRBV25-1|15|few|TRBD2
TGTGCCAGCAGTGAATGGTCTAGCGGGAGTGAGGAGCAGTACTTC
CASSEWSSGSEEQYF
>TRBJ2-7|TRBV5-1|15|few|NA
TGCGCCAGCAGCTTGGTTGCAGGGGCCCCCGGGGAGCAGTACTTC
CASSLVAGAPGEQYF
>TRBJ2-1|TRBV10-3|15|many|TRBD2
TGTGCCATCAGTGTTTCAAGCGGGGCCTACAATGAGCAGTTCTTC
CAISVSSGAYNEQFF
>TRBJ2-7|TRBV6-1|14|NA|NA
TGTGCCAGCAGAAGGGGCAGATTTTACGTAGAGCAGTACTTC
CASRRGRFYVEQYF
>TRBJ2-7|TRBV28|14|few|NA
TGTGCCAGCAGTCTAACAGGGAGCGGCTACGAGCAGTACTTC
CASSLTGSGYEQYF
>TRBJ2-7|TRBV20-1|12|many|NA
TGCAGTGCTCGTCCCGCCGGATACGAGCAGTACTTC
CSARPAGYEQYF
>TRBJ1-1|TRBV27|13|NA|TRBD1
TGTGCCAGCAGTTCGGACAGGTTCACTGAAGCTTTCTTT
CASSSDRFTEAFF
>TRBJ1-4|TRBV6-5|13|NA|NA
TGTGCCAGCAGTTACGGTCAGAATGAAAAACTGTTTTTT
CASSYGQNEKLFF
>TRBJ2-7|TRBV6-5|15|NA|TRBD2
TGTGCCAGCAGTTACGCGGGGGAAGGGCTGGCCGAGCAGTACTTC
CASSYAGEGLAEQYF
>TRBJ2-1|TRBV4-3|16|NA|NA
TGCGCCAGCAGCCAAGATATACTGGGCCCCTACAATGAGCAGTTCTTC
CASSQDILGPYNEQFF
>TRBJ2-3|TRBV19|13|many|NA
TGTGCCAGTAGTATTGGTGTTCGAGATACGCAGTATTTT
CASSIGVRDTQYF
>TRBJ2-3|TRBV4-2|18|few|NA
TGTGCCAGCAGCCAAGGGGTTGCGTCGGGGGCGCCCCCTGATACGCAGTATTTT
CASSQGVASGAPPDTQYF
>TRBJ2-3|TRBV30|12|few|NA
TGTGCCTGGAGTTATCAGTCAGATACGCAGTATTTT
CAWSYQSDTQYF
>TRBJ2-1|TRBV7-9|17|many|TRBD1
TGTGCCAGCAGCGCATCGGTACTAACAGGGGCCTACAATGAGCAGTTCTTC
CASSASVLTGAYNEQFF
>TRBJ2-1|TRBV24-1|17|few|TRBD2
TGTGCCACCAGTGATTTCGGACTAGCGGGATCCTACAATGAGCAGTTCTTC
CATSDFGLAGSYNEQFF
>TRBJ2-3|TRBV7-2|15|many|TRBD2
TGTGCCAGCAGACTAGCGGGAGGCCGCACAGATACGCAGTATTTT
CASRLAGGRTDTQYF
>TRBJ2-7|TRBV21-1|14|few|NA
TGTGCCAGCAGCAAAGGTTTCAGGATCTACGAGCAGTACTTC
CASSKGFRIYEQYF
>TRBJ2-7|TRBV18|16|NA|TRBD1
TGTGCCAGCTCATACCGCGACGGGACAGGGTTCTACGAGCAGTACTTC
CASSYRDGTGFYEQYF
>TRBJ2-7|TRBV10-3|13|few|NA
TGTGCCATCAGTGAAGGACTCCCTCGCGAGCAGTACTTC
CAISEGLPREQYF
>TRBJ2-7|TRBV9|15|NA|TRBD2
TGTGCCAGCAGCTCAGGGACTACCAACTCCTACGAGCAGTACTTC
CASSSGTTNSYEQYF
>TRBJ2-7|TRBV9|15|NA|NA
TGTGCCAGCAGCGTAGAGGGGGACGCCAACTACGAGCAGTACTTC
CASSVEGDANYEQYF